This entry features one T cell receptor beta chain sequence. Its antigen is not known. Only in-frame clones appear in the TCRdb table, and some are missing; sequencing was by immunoSEQ multiplex PCR. This table holds roughly 60,000 clones, about 86% found once. The data belong to a study of OX40 agonist ivuxolimab in advanced cancers. Findings of the study overall: Among the lowest peripheral clonal expansion occurred in 0.1-3.0 mg/kg partial responders. Clones of CD4+ and CD8+ blood T cells grew by week 6 at doses of 0.1 to 3.0 mg/kg.

The sample consisted of CD4+ or CD8+ T cells sorted from blood, taken in a trial of the OX40 agonist ivuxolimab. The TCR sequence derives from an adult with an advanced solid tumor such as melanoma, head and neck, liver or kidney cancer.

This CDR3 reads CASSIGGPVGEQYF. CDR3 nucleotide sequence: TGTGCCAGTAGTATCGGGGGGCCAGTTGGGGAGCAGTACTTC. The chain couples TRBV19 to TRBJ2-7; a weak D match, TRBD2 (7 bases). The CDR3 runs to 14 residues. CDR1 is LNHDA and CDR2 is SQIVND in the germline V gene (reference sequence). V was cut by 3 bases and J by 7 bases, with 16 bases left in between. The whole variable domain, filled in from reference TRBV19 and TRBJ2-7, reads DGGITQSPKYLFRKEGQNVTLSCEQNLNHDAMYWYRQDPGQGLRLIYYSQIVNDFQKGDIAEGYSVSREKKESFPLTVTSAQKNPTAFYLCASSIGGPVGEQYFGPGTRLTVT.